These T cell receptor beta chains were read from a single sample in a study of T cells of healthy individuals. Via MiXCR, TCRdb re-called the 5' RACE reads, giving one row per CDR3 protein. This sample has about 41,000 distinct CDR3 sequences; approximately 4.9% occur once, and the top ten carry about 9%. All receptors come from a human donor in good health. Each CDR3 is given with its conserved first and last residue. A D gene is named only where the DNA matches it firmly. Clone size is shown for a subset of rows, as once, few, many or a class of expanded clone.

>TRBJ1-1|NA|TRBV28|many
TGTGCCAGCAGTCAGGAGACCACTGAAGCTTTCTTT
CASSQETTEAFF
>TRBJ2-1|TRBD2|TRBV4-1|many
TGCGCCAGCAGCCAAGATAGGTCTGGACTAGCGGTGGTCTTC
CASSQDRSGLAVVF
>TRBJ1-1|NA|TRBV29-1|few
TGCAGCGTTGCAGGGAACCTCAGGGGCACTGAAGCTTTCTTT
CSVAGNLRGTEAFF
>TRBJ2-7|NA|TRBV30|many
TGTGCCTGGAGTGTACTTGGAGGTTTGGCCTACGAGCAGTACTTC
CAWSVLGGLAYEQYF
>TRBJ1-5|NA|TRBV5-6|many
TGTGCCAGCAGCCAAGGGTATCAGCCCCAGCATTTT
CASSQGYQPQHF
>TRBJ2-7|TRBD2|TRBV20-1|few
TGCAGTGCTGCTCTAGCGGGGTACGAGCAGTACTTC
CSAALAGYEQYF
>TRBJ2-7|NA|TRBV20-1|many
TGCAGTGCTAGAGATATGGGGCTGGAAAGCTCCTACGAGCAGTACTTC
CSARDMGLESSYEQYF
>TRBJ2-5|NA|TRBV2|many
TGTGCCAGCAGTGAAGATACGGGAAGCAATCAAGAGACCCAGTACTTC
CASSEDTGSNQETQYF
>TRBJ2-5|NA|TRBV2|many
TGTGCCAGCAGTGAAGACTTAGGCGGGGTTGAGACCCAGTACTTC
CASSEDLGGVETQYF
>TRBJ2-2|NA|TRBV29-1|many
TGCAGCGTGATCGGGATTGGCACCGGGGAGCTGTTTTTT
CSVIGIGTGELFF
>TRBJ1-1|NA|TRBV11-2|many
TGTGCCAGCAGGGTTAGTCGGGGACACACTGAAGCTTTCTTT
CASRVSRGHTEAFF
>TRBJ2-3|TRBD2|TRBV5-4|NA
TGTGCCAGCAGCTCCAAGGGGAGGGACACAGATACGCAGTATTTT
CASSSKGRDTDTQYF
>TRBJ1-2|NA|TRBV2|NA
TGTGCCAGCAGTGAATGGGGTTCCCCTCCGTCGGGCTATGGCTACACCTTC
CASSEWGSPPSGYGYTF
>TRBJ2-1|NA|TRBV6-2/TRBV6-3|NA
TGTGCCAGCAGTTACCCTACTAAAGAGCAGTTCTTC
CASSYPTKEQFF
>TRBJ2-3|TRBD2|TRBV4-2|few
TGTGCCAGCAGCCGGACTAGCGGGGGGGCTGATACGCAGTATTTT
CASSRTSGGADTQYF
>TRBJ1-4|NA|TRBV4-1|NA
TGCGCCAGCAGCCAACTTCTCGGGGAAAAACTGTTTTTT
CASSQLLGEKLFF
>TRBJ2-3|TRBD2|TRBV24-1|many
TGTGCCACCAGTGATAAAGGACTAGCAGTTTCTACAGATACGCAGTATTTT
CATSDKGLAVSTDTQYF
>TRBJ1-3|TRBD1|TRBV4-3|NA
TGCGCCAGCAGCCAAGACACAGGGGGCGGCGGAAACACCATATATTTT
CASSQDTGGGGNTIYF
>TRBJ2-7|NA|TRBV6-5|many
TGTGCCAGCAGTTACGCTCTTCCAGGTTCCTCCTACGAGCAGTACTTC
CASSYALPGSSYEQYF
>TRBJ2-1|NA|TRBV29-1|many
TGCAGCGTTGAAGTGGAGACTGAGCAGTTCTTC
CSVEVETEQFF
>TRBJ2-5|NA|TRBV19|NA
TGTGCCAGTAGTCCAATAGCCGGAGAGACCCAGTACTTC
CASSPIAGETQYF
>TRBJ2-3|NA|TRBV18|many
TGTGCCAGCTCGCCAGATACGCAGTATTTT
CASSPDTQYF
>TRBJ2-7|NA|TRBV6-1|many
TGTGCCAGCAGTTCTTCCCTCCGAGGTGGTTGGTACGAGCAGTACTTC
CASSSSLRGGWYEQYF
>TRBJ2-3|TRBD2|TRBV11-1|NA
TGTGCCAGCAGCGTATTAGCGGGGGGCACAGATACGCAGTATTTT
CASSVLAGGTDTQYF
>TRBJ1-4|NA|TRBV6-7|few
TGTGCCAGCAGTTACTCGCCAGGGGCTAGTGAAAAACTGTTTTTT
CASSYSPGASEKLFF
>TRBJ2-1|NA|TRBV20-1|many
TGCAGTCTTAGCTCCTACAATGAGCAGTTCTTC
CSLSSYNEQFF